This T cell receptor (beta chain) was captured in a study of T cells in Graves' hyperthyroidism and ophthalmopathy. Many counts were recorded for this clonotype. V was clipped by 0 bases and J by 4 bases, with 10 bases between them. Germline V gives CDR1 DFQATT, CDR2 SNEGSKA (reference sequence). The CDR3 is 14 residues long. RNA transcripts gave rise to amplified TCR beta CDR3 regions. The HTBI set primed first-round TCR CDR3 RT-PCR. TCRdb ran MiXCR on the multiplex PCR reads and lists one entry per CDR3 protein. Of hundreds of thousands of distinct CDR3 sequences listed, more than 11% are singletons.

V is TRBV20-1 and J is TRBJ2-1; tentatively, D is TRBD2 (6 bases). Sequences were obtained from blood. The TCR originated in a woman aged 25 to 45 with Graves' hyperthyroidism that later progressed to Graves' ophthalmopathy. The CDR3 DNA follows: TGCAGTGCTAGAGATTTGAGCGGGTACAATGAGCAGTTCTTC. It codes for CSARDLSGYNEQFF.